These 18 T cell receptor beta chains originate from one sample sequenced in a study of Ad26.COV2.S vaccination and SARS-CoV-2 variants. Sample treatment: around 19 received Ad26.COV2.S at low or high dose, single or two shots; about 5 received placebo; per-sample allocation not given. The investigators took samples on day 63 after the first vaccine or placebo injection. Clones were sequenced by immunoSEQ multiplex PCR, and TCRdb holds only the in-frame ones, with some missing. The sample lists about 480,000 clones, about 83% occurring once. The specimen comprised peripheral blood, sampled in a trial of Ad26.COV2.S vaccine versus placebo. The receptors derive from a person between 18 and 65 years old who received the Ad26.COV2.S COVID-19 vaccine or a placebo.

The chain joins TRBV19 to TRBJ1-2, with a possible D match to TRBD1 (5 bases). Trimming removed 4 bases from V and 8 bases from J, with 20 bases in between. CDR3 length equals 15 residues. CDR1 and CDR2 from the germline V gene are LNHDA and SQIVND (reference sequence). CDR3 region: CASSTGPFSWRGYTF. The CDR3 bases are TGTGCCAGTAGTACGGGGCCCTTCTCTTGGAGAGGCTACACCTTC.

The CDR3, as DNA: TGTGCCAGTAGTTGGGACGCCCCAGCCGTGGGCTCACCCCTCCACTTT. Its protein product is CASSWDAPAVGSPLHF. This sequence joins TRBV19 and TRBJ1-6, with D possibly being TRBD1 (5 bases). The germline CDR1 and CDR2 sequences are LNHDA and SQIVND (reference sequence). The V end lost 5 bases, the J end lost 10 bases, and 21 bases lay between the germline ends. CDR3 length: 16 residues.

The V gene is TRBV21-1, the J gene TRBJ2-7. TRBV21-1 is annotated as a pseudogene. The length of the CDR3 is 13 residues. CDR3 sequence reads: CASSKWRLYEQYF. The CDR3 DNA reads as TGTGCCAGCAGCAAATGGCGCCTCTACGAGCAGTACTTC.

The V call is TRBV7-8, the J call TRBJ2-7; D is perhaps TRBD2 (6 bases). The ends were cut back, 4 bases at V and 2 bases at J, with 21 bases in the middle. Germline CDR1 and CDR2: SGHVS and FQNEAQ. This CDR3 is 17 amino acids long. The CDR3 coding sequence is TGTGCCAGCAGCTCCGGCTTACAATCTAGCGCCACCTACGAGCAGTACTTC. As protein: CASSSGLQSSATYEQYF.

This clone was counted only a few times. V is TRBV27 and J is TRBJ2-4; TRBD1 aligns across 12 bases. Germline lookup yields CDR1 MNHEY and CDR2 SMNVEV (reference sequence). This CDR3 is built from 17 residues. The V gene end was trimmed by 4 bases and the J gene end by 3 bases; junction bases not matched to a gene: 7. CDR3 DNA: TGTGCCAGCAGTTCCGGGACAGGGGGCGTGGGCAAAAACATTCAGTACTTC. Translation: CASSSGTGGVGKNIQYF.

V gene TRBV10-3 combines with J gene TRBJ2-7; D is unclear. The CDR3 is made up of 13 amino acids. Deletions cut 3 bases from V and 5 bases from J, with 11 bases between. CDR1 and CDR2 from the germline V gene are ENHRY and SYGVKD. DNA for the CDR3: TGTGCCATCAGTGAAGCAATTTGGGACGAGCAGTACTTC. Its translation is CAISEAIWDEQYF.

This clone was recorded only once. The DNA for the CDR3 is TGTGCCAGCAGTTTACATGGGGCCGGGACCCAGTACTTC. It encodes CASSLHGAGTQYF. The chain employs TRBV28 and TRBJ2-5, with D maybe TRBD1 (5 bases). Germline V CDR1 and CDR2: MDHEN, SYDVKM. The CDR3 runs to 13 residues. The ends were cut back, 2 bases at V and 7 bases at J, with 11 bases in the middle.

The rearrangement uses TRBV10-2 and TRBJ2-7; D might be TRBD1 (6 bases). From germline, CDR1 is WSHSY and CDR2 SAAADI. The CDR3 totals 17 residues. Trimming removed 4 bases from V and 2 bases from J, with 21 bases in between. CDR3 residues: CASSVGGSERRTYEQYF. CDR3 nucleotides: TGCGCCAGCAGTGTTGGGGGCTCTGAGAGGCGGACCTACGAGCAGTACTTC.

The V gene is TRBV30, the J gene TRBJ2-4; D not resolved. Trimming removed 0 bases from V and 5 bases from J, with 8 bases in between. CDR3 length: 13 amino acids. CDR1 and CDR2 (germline): GTSNPN, SVGIG (reference sequence). CDR3 nucleotide sequence: TGTGCCTGGAGTGTGGGGATCCAAAACATTCAGTACTTC. Protein: CAWSVGIQNIQYF.

This clone was counted only a few times. At the DNA level, this CDR3 is encoded by other sequences in the same sample as well. The J gene is TRBJ1-5, the V gene TRBV19; D may be TRBD1 (6 bases). Trimming took off 1 base at V and 2 bases at J, with 6 bases between the two ends. This CDR3 has 14 residues. Germline V gene lookup returns CDR1 LNHDA and CDR2 SQIVND (reference sequence). The CDR3 DNA reads as TGTGCCAGTAGTATAGCAGGGGGCAATCAGCCCCAGCATTTT. Residues: CASSIAGGNQPQHF. Complete variable domain (other parts from reference TRBV19 and TRBJ1-5): DGGITQSPKYLFRKEGQNVTLSCEQNLNHDAMYWYRQDPGQGLRLIYYSQIVNDFQKGDIAEGYSVSREKKESFPLTVTSAQKNPTAFYLCASSIAGGNQPQHFGDGTRLSIL.

The CDR3 here is CASRPILASTDTQYF. The CDR3 coding sequence is TGTGCCAGCAGACCCATCTTGGCTAGCACAGATACGCAGTATTTT. The chain uses TRBV27 and TRBJ2-3; D is unclear. In germline, CDR1 is MNHEY, CDR2 SMNVEV (reference sequence). CDR3 length: 15 amino acids. Trimming cost V 6 bases and J 0 bases, with 13 bases left between them.

The rearrangement uses TRBV15 and TRBJ2-3; 12 bases are shared with TRBD2. CDR3 length: 16 residues. The V segment lost 0 bases and the J segment 7 bases; nucleotides outside the gene matches: 5. Germline lookup yields CDR1 LNHNV and CDR2 YYDKDF (reference sequence). CDR3 protein: CATSRDMTSGSNTQYF. The CDR3 DNA sequence: TGTGCCACCAGCAGAGACATGACTAGCGGGAGTAATACGCAGTATTTT. Together with reference TRBV15 and TRBJ2-3, the CDR3 gives the full variable domain: DAMVIQNPRYQVTQFGKPVTLSCSQTLNHNVMYWYQQKSSQAPKLLFHYYDKDFNNEADTPDNFQSRRPNTSFCFLDIRSPGLGDTAMYLCATSRDMTSGSNTQYFGPGTRLTVL.

The chain recombines TRBV30 with TRBJ2-2, with 7 bases aligning to TRBD1. Germline V gene sequence: CDR1 GTSNPN, CDR2 SVGIG (reference sequence). The length of the CDR3 is 19 residues. V lost 4 bases, J lost 4 bases, and 21 bases stayed unmatched. CDR3 protein: CAWNLRLTGIERTTGELFF. Written as DNA, the CDR3 is TGTGCCTGGAATCTTCGCCTGACAGGGATCGAAAGGACCACCGGGGAGCTGTTTTTT.

The V and J genes are TRBV5-3 and TRBJ1-1; D possibly corresponds to TRBD1 (5 bases). TRBV5-3 is an open reading frame, and its role is uncertain. The CDR3 extends over 14 amino acids. V was cut by 2 bases and J by 3 bases, with 11 bases left in between. The CDR3 sequence: CARSFSVGDTEAFF. CDR3 sequence (DNA): TGTGCCAGAAGCTTTTCAGTGGGGGACACTGAAGCTTTCTTT.

The CDR3 loop is CASTPLVGYEQYF. For the CDR3, the DNA is TGTGCCAGCACCCCTTTGGTGGGATACGAGCAGTACTTC. This chain links TRBV11-2 with TRBJ2-7; D not certain. Germline CDR1 reads SGHAT; CDR2 reads FQNNGV. Deletions cut 7 bases from V and 4 bases from J, with 14 bases between. The CDR3 totals 13 residues.

The V gene is TRBV27, the J gene TRBJ2-2; the match to TRBD2 covers 8 bases. The CDR3 loop spans 16 amino acids. CDR1 is MNHEY, CDR2 SMNVEV, per germline (reference sequence). V trimming: 5 bases; J trimming: 2 bases; junction bases outside the gene matches: 7. The CDR3: CASSPREGVNTGELFF. The CDR3 nucleotides are TGTGCCAGCAGTCCCCGGGAGGGGGTTAACACCGGGGAGCTGTTTTTT.

The chain combines TRBV7-2 with TRBJ1-5; TRBD1 matches 8 bases. V dropped 5 bases and J dropped 4; count of bases not matched to a gene: 10. CDR1 is SGHTA, CDR2 FQGNSA, per germline. The CDR3 runs to 16 residues. DNA of the CDR3: TGTGCCAGCAGCCACCAGACAGGGGCAACAAATCAGCCCCAGCATTTT. Protein product: CASSHQTGATNQPQHF.

This chain connects TRBV6-2 or TRBV6-3 to TRBJ2-3, with D hard to call. The CDR3 has 17 amino acids. Trimming stripped 2 bases from V and 0 bases from J, with 15 bases between. Per germline, CDR1 MNHEY and CDR2 SVGEGT. CDR3 sequence reads: CASSYPAHVRSTDTQYF. The CDR3 nucleotides are TGTGCCAGCAGTTACCCAGCACACGTGAGGAGCACAGATACGCAGTATTTT.